The T cell receptor beta chain under discussion was sequenced for a study of response to subunit inactivated influenza vaccine. Study outcomes and limitations: Few additional T cells are recruited per seasonal influenza vaccination, authors suggested.

In TCRdb, the RT-PCR reads were re-called with MiXCR into one record per CDR3 protein. The sample holds about 620,000 distinct CDR3 sequences, 10% to 15% seen once. This clonotype showed up many times. Antigen unknown. This CDR3 region has 14 residues. CDR1 is SGHTA and CDR2 is FQGNSA in the germline V gene. V lost 3 bases and J lost 2; bases outside the gene matches: 1. The chain carries TRBV7-2 and TRBJ2-4; 7 bases agree with TRBD1. The input for sequencing was PBMCs from blood, taken on the day of vaccination. The clonotype originates from a man aged 50 to 60 who received an inactivated influenza vaccine. CDR3 DNA sequence: TGTGCCAGCAGCTTGGGACAGACCAAAAACATTCAGTACTTC. Its translation: CASSLGQTKNIQYF.